There are a few counts of the clone carrying this T cell receptor beta chain. The antigen remains undetermined. The source of the sample is a study of T-cell memory formation after mild COVID-19. Study-level background: TCR clusters mostly belonged to single donors. Study-wide results and caveats: The study found balanced CD4/CD8 in clones contracting day 15 to 85 and a CD4+ lean in later expanders.

CDR3 length: 12 residues. Trimming shortened V by 6 bases and J by 11 bases, and 16 bases separated the two germline ends. TCR alpha and TCR beta cDNA libraries carrying sample barcodes and UMIs were produced by 5'RACE using constant-segment primers. TCRdb passed the 5' RACE reads through MiXCR, listing each CDR3 protein once. This repertoire shows just over 350,000 distinct CDR3 sequences, roughly 14% found once; its top ten account for under 25%. V is TRBV12-3 or TRBV12-4 and J is TRBJ1-1, with D unclear. The TCR comes from a young man who had mild COVID-19 (a few samples of this study predate the infection). Cell type and time point are not known. Material for sequencing was PBMCs or a T cell subset sorted from them (not recorded which). CDR3 nucleotide sequence: TGTGCCAGCAGGCTAGACAACGGGATCGCTTTCTTT. This translates into CASRLDNGIAFF.